What follows is one T cell receptor (beta chain) and its context. Its antigen remains unidentified. PCR primers comprised 60 Vbeta and 13 Jbeta primers. The protocol was immunoSEQ multiplex PCR, while the TCRdb copy is restricted to in-frame clones and leaves out a portion. The sample includes a few hundred thousand clones, 75% of them seen just once. This sample is part of a study of cytomegalovirus exposure and HLA in healthy donors. The CDR3 consists of 16 residues. V shed 0 bases and J shed 6 bases, with 19 bases lying between them. CDR1 and CDR2 (germline): SGHRS, YFSETQ. Study conclusions and caveats: Common viral pathogens were later found to be apparently linked to several of the most significant clusters.

The chain has TRBV5-1 and TRBJ2-7, with D possibly being TRBD1 (8 bases). This sequence was found in a woman in her 30s in good health and CMV-seronegative. The specimen sequenced was PBMCs. The DNA for the CDR3 is TGCGCCAGCAGCTTGGCTGAAAAAACAGGGGGGGGCGAGCAGTACTTC. Translating it yields CASSLAEKTGGGEQYF.